Detailed here is one T cell receptor (beta chain). This clonotype has more than one count but fewer than ten. Its target antigen remains unknown. No base qualities exist here, and no much larger clone lies one base off it. The entry originates in a study of blood T cells in healthy people across ages (dated by TCRdb to 2013 to 2016). At the level of the whole study: In model experiments, template switching captured about one uniquely barcoded TCR beta cDNA molecule for every two T cells. The donors were divided into four age groups: young (average about 15 years), middle-aged (approximately 39), aged (62) and long-lived (about 79). Using the same blood draw, the study looked at two additional independent replicas of 1 million unique cDNA reads for two donors, one aged 18 to 29 and the other aged 80 or older. Age-related changes in TCR beta repertoire diversity were measured in the study by deep sequencing normalized with unique cDNA molecular identifiers. Donors of different ages were randomly distributed across sequencing lanes to avoid experimental bias. Overall study outcomes, separate from this receptor: Because donor CMV infection status was unknown, age-related changes in expanded clonotypes were potentially confounded. Conclusive comparison of naive and antigen-experienced compartments was prevented by the profiling of bulk unsorted PBMCs. Total diversity estimates from one million sequenced T cells were considered lower bounds and underestimates. Observed TCR beta diversity correlated strongly with the percentage of naive T cells measured by flow cytometry. Observed TCR beta diversity per million T cells fell roughly linearly with age, and a significant reduction was already apparent by age approximately 40. Compared with the aged group, the long-lived group had more naive CD4+ T cells, fewer expanded clones and increased TCR diversity, a pattern suggesting age selection.

From the cysteine up to the phenylalanine, the CDR3 has a length of 14 residues. This entry keeps only the CDR3 DNA: 42 bases, framed from base 1. Reading the germline V gene gives CDR1 SGHAT and CDR2 FQNNGV. V has 1 base trimmed and J has 6 bases trimmed; junction bases matching no gene number 3. Library creation used 5' RACE. Data came from an Illumina HiSeq 2500. The second PCR ran for roughly 7 to 11 cycles and used a J-beta primer mix along with a sample-barcoded 5' primer. A template-switch 5' adaptor carrying 12 random nucleotides introduced a unique molecular identifier onto each TCR beta cDNA molecule. Each sample yielded at least 2.5 million CDR3-containing paired-end reads. The Mint cDNA synthesis kit, primed by a TRBC-specific oligonucleotide, was used to synthesize first-strand cDNA from all RNA. After uracil-DNA glycosylase treatment, a first 18-cycle PCR used universal primers M1SS and BC2_uni_R on all cDNA. The source study handled its data this way. For normalization, 1 million high-quality reads, each with a distinct molecular identifier, were randomly selected from each sample. Reads sharing molecular identifiers were discarded rather than binned into consensus sequences. CDR3 identification, clonotype clustering and error correction used MiTCR with a Q25 quality threshold and the strictest error-elimination algorithm. Lower-bound total TCR beta diversity was estimated with a nonparametric unseen species model using Euler transformation. TCRdb reanalyzed the raw reads on its own, using fastp at Q25 for trimming and MiXCR for clone calling, and kept in-frame beta chains. Every CDR3 protein is listed once, alongside the most common genes and DNA of its rows. TCRdb's processing, not the study's, gives the V and J calls here. This sample lists roughly 900,000 distinct CDR3 sequences; roughly 26% were detected once. Roughly a sixth of the sample lies in the top ten.

Donors were approximately 42 systemically healthy Caucasian individuals from Russia aged 6 to 90 years. Each donor gave about 11 milliliters of peripheral blood, drawn into EDTA-treated Vacutainer tubes. Ficoll-Paque density-gradient centrifugation was used to isolate PBMCs, with at least 7 million obtained per sample. Trizol reagent was used to extract total RNA from PBMCs, with at least 5 micrograms per sample. For every donor, flow cytometry on a PBMC aliquot measured the percentage of naive CD45RAhigh/CD27high T cells. The chain couples TRBV11-2 to TRBJ1-2; TRBD1 matches 9 bases in the middle. This receptor was obtained from a woman over 75 in good health. The specimen sequenced was blood. Read as DNA, the sequence is TGTGCCAGCAGCTTAGTACAGGGGGCGGATGGCTACACCTTC. This gives the protein CASSLVQGADGYTF. Joined to the reference TRBV11-2 and TRBJ1-2 proteins, this CDR3 gives the full variable domain: EAGVAQSPRYKIIEKRQSVAFWCNPISGHATLYWYQQILGQGPKLLIQFQNNGVVDDSQLPKDRFSAERLKGVDSTLKIQPAKLEDSAVYLCASSLVQGADGYTFGSGTRLTVV.